This T cell receptor (beta chain) was sequenced during a study of PD-1 and CTLA-4 blockade in melanoma. Some clones are missing from TCRdb's copy, which holds only in-frame ones; the method was immunoSEQ multiplex PCR. The data hold approximately 33,000 clones, with around 93% observed a single time. Per germline, CDR1 LNHDA and CDR2 SQIVND (reference sequence). Trimming left V 7 bases short and J 1 base short, with 20 bases between. There are 17 residues in the CDR3. This chain uses TRBV19 with TRBJ1-5; weak D call: TRBD1 (6 bases). The clonotype was recovered from a human donor with melanoma. Here the sequenced sample was CD8+ T cells from peripheral blood, taken from a patient given anti-PD-1 treatment. Here the CDR3 DNA reads TGTGCCAGTAACTCGGGACACACAAAGAGAAGCAATCAGCCCCAGCATTTT. It specifies CASNSGHTKRSNQPQHF.